This paragraph reports one TCR beta chain. The sample is drawn from a study of cytomegalovirus exposure and HLA in healthy donors. The PCR ran on 60 Vbeta and 13 Jbeta primers. Data came from immunoSEQ multiplex PCR; TCRdb stores just in-frame clones and leaves some out. The sample lists 75,000 to 95,000 clones; less than 85% were seen once. Germline-derived CDR1 and CDR2 are MNHEY and SVGAGI. Trimming removed 7 bases at V and 5 bases at J, with 15 bases between. The CDR3 is 14 amino acids. The source of this sequence is a man aged 18 to 30 in good health and CMV-seronegative. Material: PBMCs. The chain carries TRBV6-5 and TRBJ1-5; TRBD1 might be the D (5 bases). The CDR3 nucleotides are TGTGCCAGCAAAGTAACAGGTATCGATCAGCCCCAGCATTTT. Protein sequence: CASKVTGIDQPQHF.